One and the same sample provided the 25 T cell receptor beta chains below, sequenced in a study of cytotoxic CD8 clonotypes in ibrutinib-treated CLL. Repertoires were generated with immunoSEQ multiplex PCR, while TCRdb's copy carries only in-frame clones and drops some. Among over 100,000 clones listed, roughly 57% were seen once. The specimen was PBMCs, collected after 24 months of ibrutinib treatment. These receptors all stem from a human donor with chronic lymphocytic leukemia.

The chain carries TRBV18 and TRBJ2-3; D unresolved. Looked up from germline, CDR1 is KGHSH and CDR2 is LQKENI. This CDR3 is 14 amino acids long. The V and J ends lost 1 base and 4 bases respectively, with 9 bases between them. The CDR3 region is CASSPRGVADTQYF. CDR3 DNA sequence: TGTGCCAGCTCACCACGGGGTGTCGCAGATACGCAGTATTTT.

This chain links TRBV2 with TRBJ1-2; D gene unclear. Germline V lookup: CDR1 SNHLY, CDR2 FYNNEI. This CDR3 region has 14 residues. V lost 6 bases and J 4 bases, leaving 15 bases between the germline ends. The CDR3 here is CASSPGSGGYGYTF. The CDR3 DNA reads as TGTGCCAGCAGCCCAGGATCCGGCGGCTATGGCTACACCTTC. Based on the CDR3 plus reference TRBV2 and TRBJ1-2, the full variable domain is EPEVTQTPSHQVTQMGQEVILRCVPISNHLYFYWYRQILGQKVEFLVSFYNNEISEKSEIFDDQFSVERPDGSNFTLKIRSTKLEDSAMYFCASSPGSGGYGYTFGSGTRLTVV.

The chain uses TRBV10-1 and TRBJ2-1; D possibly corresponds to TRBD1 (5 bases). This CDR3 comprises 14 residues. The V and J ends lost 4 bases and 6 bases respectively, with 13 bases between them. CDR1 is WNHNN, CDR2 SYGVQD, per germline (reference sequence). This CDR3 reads CASSGGRVSNEQFF. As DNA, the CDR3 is TGCGCCAGCAGTGGAGGCAGGGTAAGCAATGAGCAGTTCTTC.

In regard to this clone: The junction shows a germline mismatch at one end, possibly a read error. The CDR3 loop reads CASSLFREPVGNF. CDR3 coding DNA: TGTGCCAGCAGCCTGTTCCGGGAACCCGTCGGGAACTTC. The V call is TRBV7-3, the J call TRBJ2-7, with D tentatively TRBD2 (5 bases). Germline V gene sequence: CDR1 SGHTA, CDR2 FQGTGA. The CDR3 spans 13 residues. Complete variable domain (other parts from reference TRBV7-3 and TRBJ2-7): GAGVSQTPSNKVTEKGKYVELRCDPISGHTALYWYRQSLGQGPEFLIYFQGTGAADDSGLPNDRFFAVRPEGSVSTLKIQRTERGDSAVYLCASSLFREPVGNFGPGTRLTVT.

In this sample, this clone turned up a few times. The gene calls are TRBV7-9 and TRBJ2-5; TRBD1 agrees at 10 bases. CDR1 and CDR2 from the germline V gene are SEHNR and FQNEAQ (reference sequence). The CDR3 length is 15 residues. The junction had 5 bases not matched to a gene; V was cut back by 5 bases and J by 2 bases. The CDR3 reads CASSKGQGDQETQYF. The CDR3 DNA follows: TGTGCCAGCAGCAAAGGACAGGGGGATCAAGAGACCCAGTACTTC.

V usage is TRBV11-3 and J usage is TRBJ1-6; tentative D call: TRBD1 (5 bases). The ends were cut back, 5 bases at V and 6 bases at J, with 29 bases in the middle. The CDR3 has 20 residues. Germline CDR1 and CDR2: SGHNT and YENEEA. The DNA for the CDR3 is TGTGCCAGCAGCCCCCGTGTCGGTTCGGGGGAGGCTCTGGGTAATTCACCCCTCCACTTT. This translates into CASSPRVGSGEALGNSPLHF.

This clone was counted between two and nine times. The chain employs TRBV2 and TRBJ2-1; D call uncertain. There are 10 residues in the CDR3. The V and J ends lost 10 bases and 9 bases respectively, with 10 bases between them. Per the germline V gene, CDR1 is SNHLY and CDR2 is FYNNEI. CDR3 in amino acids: CATKKAEQFF. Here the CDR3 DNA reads TGTGCCACCAAGAAGGCTGAGCAGTTCTTC.

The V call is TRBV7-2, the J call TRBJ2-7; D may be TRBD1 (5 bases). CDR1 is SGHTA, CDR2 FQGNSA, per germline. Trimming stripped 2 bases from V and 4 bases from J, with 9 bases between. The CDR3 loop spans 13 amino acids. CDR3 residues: CASSLRDSYEQYF. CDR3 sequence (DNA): TGTGCCAGCAGCTTACGAGACAGTTACGAGCAGTACTTC.

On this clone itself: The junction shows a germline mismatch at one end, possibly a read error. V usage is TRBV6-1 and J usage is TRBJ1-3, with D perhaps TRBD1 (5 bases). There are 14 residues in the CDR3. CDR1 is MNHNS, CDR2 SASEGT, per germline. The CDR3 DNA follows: TGTGCCAGCAGGGAAGGGCAGGGTGGAAACACCATATATTTT. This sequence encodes CASREGQGGNTIYF.

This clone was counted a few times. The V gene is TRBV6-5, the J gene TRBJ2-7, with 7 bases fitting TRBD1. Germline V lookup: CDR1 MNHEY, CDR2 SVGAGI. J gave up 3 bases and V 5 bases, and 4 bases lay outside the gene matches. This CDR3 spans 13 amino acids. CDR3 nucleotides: TGTGCCAGCAGTCGACAGGGTAGCTACGAGCAGTACTTC. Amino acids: CASSRQGSYEQYF.

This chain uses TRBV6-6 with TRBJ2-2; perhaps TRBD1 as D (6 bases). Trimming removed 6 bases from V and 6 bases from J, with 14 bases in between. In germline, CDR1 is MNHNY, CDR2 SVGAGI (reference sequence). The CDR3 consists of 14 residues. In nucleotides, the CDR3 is TGTGCCAGCAGACGTCCCCAGGGGCCCGGGGAGCTGTTTTTT. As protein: CASRRPQGPGELFF.

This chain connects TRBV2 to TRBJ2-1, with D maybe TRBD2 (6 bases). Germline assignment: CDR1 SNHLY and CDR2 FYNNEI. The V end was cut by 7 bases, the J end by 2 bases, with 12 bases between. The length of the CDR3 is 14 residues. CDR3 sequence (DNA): TGTGCCAGCATCCGATCGGGGGCCTACAATGAGCAGTTCTTC. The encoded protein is CASIRSGAYNEQFF.

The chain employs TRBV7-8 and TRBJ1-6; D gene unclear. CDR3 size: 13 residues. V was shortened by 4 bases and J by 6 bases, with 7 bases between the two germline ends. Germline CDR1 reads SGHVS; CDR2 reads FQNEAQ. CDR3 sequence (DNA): TGTGCCAGCAGCTCTGGGATTAATTCACCCCTCCACTTT. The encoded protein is CASSSGINSPLHF.

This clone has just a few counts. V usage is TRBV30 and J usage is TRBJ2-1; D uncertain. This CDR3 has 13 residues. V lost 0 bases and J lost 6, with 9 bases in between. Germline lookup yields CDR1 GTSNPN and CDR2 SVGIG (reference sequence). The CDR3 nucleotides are TGTGCCTGGAGTGTGGGCCGGCGCAATGAGCAGTTCTTC. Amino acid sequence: CAWSVGRRNEQFF. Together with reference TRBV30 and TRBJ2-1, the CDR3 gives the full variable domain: SQTIHQWPATLVQPVGSPLSLECTVEGTSNPNLYWYRQAAGRGLQLLFYSVGIGQISSEVPQNLSASRPQDRQFILSSKKLLLSDSGFYLCAWSVGRRNEQFFGPGTRLTVL.

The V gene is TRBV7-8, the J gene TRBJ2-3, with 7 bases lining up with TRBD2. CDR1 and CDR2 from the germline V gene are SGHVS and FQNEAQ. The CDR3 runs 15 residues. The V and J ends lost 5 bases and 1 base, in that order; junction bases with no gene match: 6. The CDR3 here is CASSTGAGGTDTQYF. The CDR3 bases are TGTGCCAGCAGCACCGGGGCGGGGGGCACAGATACGCAGTATTTT.

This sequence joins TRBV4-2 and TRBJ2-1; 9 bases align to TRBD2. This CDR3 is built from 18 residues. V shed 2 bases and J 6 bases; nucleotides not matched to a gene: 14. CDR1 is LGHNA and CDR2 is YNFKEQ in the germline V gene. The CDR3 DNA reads TGTGCCAGCAGCCAAACCCGGGGGGGGACTAGCCCTACCAATGAGCAGTTCTTC. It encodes CASSQTRGGTSPTNEQFF.

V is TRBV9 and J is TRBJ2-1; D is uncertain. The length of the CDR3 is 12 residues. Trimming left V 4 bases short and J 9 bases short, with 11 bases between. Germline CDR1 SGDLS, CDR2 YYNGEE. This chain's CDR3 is CASSPPAGEQFF. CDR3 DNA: TGTGCCAGCAGCCCCCCCGCCGGTGAGCAGTTCTTC.

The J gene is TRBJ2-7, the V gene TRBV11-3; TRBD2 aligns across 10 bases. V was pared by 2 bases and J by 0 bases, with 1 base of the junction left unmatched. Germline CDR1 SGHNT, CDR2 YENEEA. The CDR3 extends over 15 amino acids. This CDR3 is CASSLLAGDSYEQYF. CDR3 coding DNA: TGTGCCAGCAGCTTACTAGCGGGGGACTCCTACGAGCAGTACTTC.

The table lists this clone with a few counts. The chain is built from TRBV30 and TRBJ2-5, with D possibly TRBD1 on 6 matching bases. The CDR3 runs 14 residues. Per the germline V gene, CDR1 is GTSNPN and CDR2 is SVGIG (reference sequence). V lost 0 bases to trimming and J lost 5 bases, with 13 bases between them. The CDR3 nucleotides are TGTGCCTGGAGTGTCCAGGGGATGGGGGAGACCCAGTACTTC. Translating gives CAWSVQGMGETQYF.

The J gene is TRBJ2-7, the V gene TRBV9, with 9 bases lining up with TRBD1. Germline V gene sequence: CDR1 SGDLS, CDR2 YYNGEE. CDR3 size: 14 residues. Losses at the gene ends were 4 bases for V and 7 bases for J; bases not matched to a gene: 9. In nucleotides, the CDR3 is TGTGCCAGCAGCCCGCGGACAGGGGCGAGGGAGCAGTACTTC. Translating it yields CASSPRTGAREQYF. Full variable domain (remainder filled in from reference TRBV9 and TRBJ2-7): DSGVTQTPKHLITATGQRVTLRCSPRSGDLSVYWYQQSLDQGLQFLIQYYNGEERAKGNILERFSAQQFPDLHSELNLSSLELGDSALYFCASSPRTGAREQYFGPGTRLTVT.

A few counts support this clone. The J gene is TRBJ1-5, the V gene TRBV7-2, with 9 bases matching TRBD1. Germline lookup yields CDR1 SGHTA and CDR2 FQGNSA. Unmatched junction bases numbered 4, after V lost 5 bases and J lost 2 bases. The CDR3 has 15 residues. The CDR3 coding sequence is TGTGCCAGCAGCAGGGACAGGGCTGGCAATCAGCCCCAGCATTTT. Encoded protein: CASSRDRAGNQPQHF.

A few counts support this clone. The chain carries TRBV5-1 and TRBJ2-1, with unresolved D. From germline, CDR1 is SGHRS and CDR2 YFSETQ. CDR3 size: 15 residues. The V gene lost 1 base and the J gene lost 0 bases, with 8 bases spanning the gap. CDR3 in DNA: TGCGCCAGCAGCTTGCCAGCGACCTCCTACAATGAGCAGTTCTTC. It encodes CASSLPATSYNEQFF.

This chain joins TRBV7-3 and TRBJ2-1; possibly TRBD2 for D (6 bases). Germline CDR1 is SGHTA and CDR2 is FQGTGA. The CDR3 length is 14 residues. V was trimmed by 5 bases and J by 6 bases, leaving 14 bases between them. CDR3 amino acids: CASSTRGLSNEQFF. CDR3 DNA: TGTGCCAGCAGCACCCGGGGACTTTCCAATGAGCAGTTCTTC.

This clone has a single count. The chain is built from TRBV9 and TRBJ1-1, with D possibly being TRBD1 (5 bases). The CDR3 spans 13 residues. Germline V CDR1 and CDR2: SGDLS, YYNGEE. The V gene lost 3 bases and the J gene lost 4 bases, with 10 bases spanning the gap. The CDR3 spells CASSGTGTTEAFF. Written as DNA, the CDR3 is TGTGCCAGCAGCGGTACAGGTACCACTGAAGCTTTCTTT.

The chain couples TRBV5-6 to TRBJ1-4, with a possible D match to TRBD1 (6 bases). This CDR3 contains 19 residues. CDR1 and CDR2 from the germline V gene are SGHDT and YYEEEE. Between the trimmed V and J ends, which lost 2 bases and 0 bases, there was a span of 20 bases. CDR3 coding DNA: TGTGCCAGCAGCTTTACAACAGGGTTTCTTGGGGCAACTAATGAAAAACTGTTTTTT. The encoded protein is CASSFTTGFLGATNEKLFF. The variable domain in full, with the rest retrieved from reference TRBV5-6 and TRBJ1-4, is DAGVTQSPTHLIKTRGQQVTLRCSPKSGHDTVSWYQQALGQGPQFIFQYYEEEERQRGNFPDRFSGHQFPNYSSELNVNALLLGDSALYLCASSFTTGFLGATNEKLFFGSGTQLSVL.